The 27 T cell receptor beta chains in this list originate from one sample, sequenced in a study of early T cells in non-severe SARS-CoV-2 infection. TCRdb reprocessed the 5' RACE reads with MiXCR, giving one entry per CDR3 protein. The sample gives fewer than 35,000 distinct CDR3 sequences, about 8.2% of which show up once; 13% is in the top ten. The sequencing input was whole blood. The receptors derive from an adult who was a healthcare worker with PCR-confirmed SARS-CoV-2 infection or an uninfected control (not recorded which).

The chain has TRBV11-1 and TRBJ1-1, with D possibly TRBD1 on 6 matching bases. Per germline, CDR1 SGHAT and CDR2 FQDESV (reference sequence). Deletions cut 5 bases from V and 0 bases from J, with 13 bases between. The CDR3 spans 15 residues. The CDR3 sequence: CASSRQRGVNTEAFF. In DNA form, the CDR3 reads TGTGCCAGCAGCCGACAGAGGGGGGTGAACACTGAAGCTTTCTTT.

This clonotype showed up many times. V usage is TRBV5-1 and J usage is TRBJ2-7; 8 nucleotides line up with TRBD2. Germline lookup yields CDR1 SGHRS and CDR2 YFSETQ. Germline trimming cut 4 bases from V and 2 bases from J; bases unmatched to any gene: 5. The CDR3 has 14 amino acids. The CDR3 region is CASSRAGGPYEQYF. The DNA of the CDR3 is TGCGCCAGCAGCAGGGCGGGGGGACCCTACGAGCAGTACTTC.

The chain employs TRBV6-5 and TRBJ1-1; D may be TRBD1 (6 bases). The CDR3 loop spans 11 amino acids. V dropped 7 bases and J dropped 10 bases, with 13 bases sitting between them. Germline loops: CDR1 MNHEY, CDR2 SVGAGI. The DNA for the CDR3 is TGTGCCAGCACCCGGGGGGCGACAGCTTTCTTT. Amino acids: CASTRGATAFF.

This clonotype was detected many times. The V gene is TRBV12-3 or TRBV12-4, the J gene TRBJ2-1, with 10 bases matching TRBD2. The length of the CDR3 is 15 residues. Germline trimming cut 2 bases from V and 4 bases from J; bases unmatched to any gene: 2. The CDR3 DNA follows: TGTGCCAGCAGTTTAAATAGCGGGGGGTACAATGAGCAGTTCTTC. Residues: CASSLNSGGYNEQFF.

The chain combines TRBV20-1 with TRBJ1-4; D gene uncertain. The germline CDR1 and CDR2 sequences are DFQATT and SNEGSKA (reference sequence). Trimming removed 0 bases from V and 4 bases from J, with 12 bases in between. CDR3 length: 15 residues. Here the CDR3 DNA reads TGCAGTGCTAGAGATGGCGTCTCCATTAATGAAAAACTGTTTTTT. Translated, it gives CSARDGVSINEKLFF.

This clonotype was detected many times. The rearrangement uses TRBV28 and TRBJ1-2, with a tentative D call TRBD1 (6 bases). Germline lookup yields CDR1 MDHEN and CDR2 SYDVKM. The CDR3 is made up of 15 amino acids. The V gene lost 3 bases and the J gene lost 1 base, with 12 bases spanning the gap. DNA for the CDR3: TGTGCCAGCAGTTTCCCTCAGGGGTTTAACTATGGCTACACCTTC. This translates into CASSFPQGFNYGYTF.

The J gene is TRBJ1-2, the V gene TRBV13; 9 nucleotides agree with TRBD1. The CDR3 extends over 15 amino acids. V lost 4 bases and J lost 2; bases outside the gene matches: 5. Germline loops: CDR1 PRHDT, CDR2 FYEKMQ (reference sequence). CDR3 sequence: CASSSLQGANYGYTF. The CDR3 DNA reads as TGTGCCAGCAGCTCCTTACAGGGGGCGAACTATGGCTACACCTTC.

This clonotype was counted ten times or more. This chain uses TRBV5-4 with TRBJ2-5; D remains ambiguous. The CDR3 runs to 13 residues. Trimming removed 0 bases at V and 4 bases at J, with 7 bases between. Germline assignment: CDR1 SGHNT and CDR2 YYREEE (reference sequence). The CDR3 bases are TGTGCCAGCAGCTTGGAGTTCAGAGAGACCCAGTACTTC. Its protein product is CASSLEFRETQYF.

The V call is TRBV7-2, the J call TRBJ1-6; 9 nucleotides match TRBD1. V lost 5 bases, J lost 10 bases, and 21 bases stayed unmatched. CDR1 is SGHTA and CDR2 is FQGNSA in the germline V gene. The CDR3 has 19 residues. The CDR3 nucleotides read TGTGCCAGCAGCCCTCGTAAAGTAAACGGGACAGGGAAGGGATCACCCCTCCACTTT. It specifies CASSPRKVNGTGKGSPLHF.

On this clonotype itself: This is likely a read error, given that the CDR3 carries no conserved phenylalanine or tryptophan at its end. The chain has TRBV29-1 and TRBJ1-1; D gene ambiguous. Germline V lookup: CDR1 SQVTM, CDR2 ANQGSEA. This CDR3 is built from 13 residues. The V end was cut by 8 bases, the J end by 4 bases, with 17 bases between. The CDR3 loop is CSSRIAAGTEAFL. CDR3 nucleotides: TGCAGCTCCCGGATTGCGGCCGGCACTGAAGCTTTCTTA.

This clonotype was counted ten times or more. The chain couples TRBV3-1 to TRBJ2-6; 12 positions match TRBD1. V shed 4 bases and J 2 bases; nucleotides not matched to a gene: 3. This CDR3 region has 17 residues. CDR1 LGHDT and CDR2 YNNKEL come from the germline V gene (reference sequence). CDR3: CASSLGTGGAGANVLTF. The CDR3 coding sequence is TGTGCCAGCAGCCTAGGGACAGGGGGCGCTGGGGCCAACGTCCTGACTTTC.

This clonotype was picked up many times. This sequence joins TRBV10-3 and TRBJ2-3; tentatively, D is TRBD2 (5 bases). This CDR3 has 14 amino acids. Trimming took 0 bases from V and 8 from J, leaving 12 bases between them. CDR1 is ENHRY, CDR2 SYGVKD, per germline. CDR3 sequence reads: CAISESRAAITQYF. As DNA, the CDR3 is TGTGCCATCAGTGAGTCCCGAGCGGCGATTACGCAGTATTTT.

In this sample, this clonotype turned up many times. The V call is TRBV2, the J call TRBJ1-1, with unresolved D. This CDR3 is built from 11 residues. V shed 10 bases and J shed 7 bases, with 13 bases lying between them. From germline, CDR1 is SNHLY and CDR2 FYNNEI. This CDR3 reads CATRGGREAFF. The CDR3 DNA sequence: TGTGCCACCCGCGGAGGACGTGAAGCTTTCTTT.

This clonotype was seen at least ten times. This rearrangement joins TRBV19 to TRBJ2-5, with 7 nucleotides matching TRBD1. The CDR3 has 14 residues. V lost 1 base and J lost 5; bases outside the gene matches: 4. Germline V gives CDR1 LNHDA, CDR2 SQIVND (reference sequence). As DNA, the CDR3 is TGTGCCAGTAGTATAGGACAGGGTAGGGAGACCCAGTACTTC. It is translated as CASSIGQGRETQYF.

The V gene is TRBV4-3, the J gene TRBJ2-7; D is unclear. The ends were cut back, 3 bases at V and 0 bases at J, with 15 bases in the middle. Per germline, CDR1 LGHNA and CDR2 YSLEER. This CDR3 comprises 16 residues. The CDR3 spells CASSHRSTDFSYEQYF. The DNA of the CDR3 is TGCGCCAGCAGCCACCGATCCACAGACTTCTCCTACGAGCAGTACTTC.

This clonotype was counted many times. This chain joins TRBV7-2 and TRBJ2-7; 9 bases are shared with TRBD2. This CDR3 region has 16 residues. Germline V gene lookup returns CDR1 SGHTA and CDR2 FQGNSA. V shed 4 bases, J shed 1 base, and the junction held 8 bases outside the gene matches. As DNA, the CDR3 is TGTGCCAGCAGCTCCCGAAGGAGCGGGGGGTCCTACGAGCAGTACTTC. Translation gives CASSSRRSGGSYEQYF.

This clonotype was observed many times. The genes are TRBV12-3 or TRBV12-4 and TRBJ1-4; unclear D gene. The V gene lost 5 bases and the J gene lost 0 bases, with 7 bases spanning the gap. The CDR3 contains 14 residues. DNA of the CDR3: TGTGCCAGCAGTCCGACTGCAACTAATGAAAAACTGTTTTTT. It is translated as CASSPTATNEKLFF.

This clonotype was observed a few times. The rearrangement joins TRBV7-3 to TRBJ2-7, with D unresolved. Trimming pared 2 bases from V and 0 bases from J, leaving 11 bases between. Germline CDR1 SGHTA, CDR2 FQGTGA. The CDR3 is 15 residues long. The CDR3 protein is CASSLDSTSSYEQYF. In DNA, the CDR3 is TGTGCCAGCAGCTTAGACTCTACAAGCTCCTACGAGCAGTACTTC.

This clonotype was counted ten times or more. The chain employs TRBV7-3 and TRBJ2-1; D is undetermined. Germline V gene sequence: CDR1 SGHTA, CDR2 FQGTGA. Trimming took off 5 bases at V and 12 bases at J, with 14 bases between the two ends. This CDR3 spans 12 amino acids. CDR3 DNA sequence: TGTGCCAGCAGCCCCCCGATTCTAGGGCAGTTCTTC. Its protein is CASSPPILGQFF.

A word on this clonotype: A read error may be the cause here, since a much bigger clone is one base away. The chain combines TRBV6-5 with TRBJ2-3; TRBD1 is a possible D gene (5 bases). TRBJ1-5 explains the end of the DNA better; the J call may be wrong. Germline V gene data show CDR1 as MNHEY and CDR2 as SVGAGI. This CDR3 region has 14 residues. The CDR3 DNA follows: TGTGCCAGCAGCCCGGGGACTAGCACAGATACGCAGCATTTT. It translates to CASSPGTSTDTQHF.

This clonotype was seen ten or more times. The chain recombines TRBV12-3 or TRBV12-4 with TRBJ1-4; D unresolved. Trimming cost V 6 bases and J 4 bases, with 15 bases left between them. This CDR3 region has 15 residues. CDR3 in DNA: TGTGCCAGCAGCCTGGCGACGGATGGTAATGAAAAACTGTTTTTT. Amino acids: CASSLATDGNEKLFF.

This clonotype was detected only a few times. The gene calls are TRBV20-1 and TRBJ1-6, with 8 bases aligning to TRBD1. Germline CDR1 and CDR2: DFQATT and SNEGSKA (reference sequence). The CDR3 totals 15 residues. V dropped 1 base and J dropped 7; count of bases not matched to a gene: 6. The CDR3, as DNA: TGCAGTGCTAGAGCTAACAGGGGGTTAAATTCACCCCTCCACTTT. It translates to CSARANRGLNSPLHF.

This clonotype was seen at least ten times. The chain recombines TRBV19 with TRBJ1-1; 7 nucleotides align to TRBD1. The germline V gene encodes CDR1 LNHDA and CDR2 SQIVND (reference sequence). CDR3 length equals 15 residues. The V gene end was trimmed by 5 bases and the J gene end by 1 base; junction bases not matched to a gene: 7. The DNA for the CDR3 is TGTGCCAGTAGTCCGAAGACAGGGCCGAACACTGAAGCTTTCTTT. This codes for CASSPKTGPNTEAFF.

In this sample, this clonotype turned up many times. The genes are TRBV7-9 and TRBJ2-7; D is ambiguous. The CDR3 spans 13 residues. Germline CDR1 is SEHNR and CDR2 is FQNEAQ (reference sequence). The V and J ends lost 7 bases and 0 bases respectively, with 10 bases between them. CDR3 amino acids: CASTTVVSYEQYF. In DNA, the CDR3 is TGTGCCAGCACCACGGTTGTCTCCTACGAGCAGTACTTC.

The gene calls are TRBV5-1 and TRBJ1-2, with D hard to call. Trimming pared 0 bases from V and 8 bases from J, leaving 14 bases between. Germline V gene data show CDR1 as SGHRS and CDR2 as YFSETQ. The CDR3 is made up of 14 amino acids. The CDR3 DNA reads as TGCGCCAGCAGCTTGGTTAGTGACGTCGAAGGCTACACCTTC. Its protein is CASSLVSDVEGYTF.

Many counts were recorded for this clonotype. V and J are TRBV5-1 and TRBJ2-5; 13 positions match TRBD2. The V gene end was trimmed by 4 bases and the J gene end by 5 bases; junction bases not matched to a gene: 8. Germline assignment: CDR1 SGHRS and CDR2 YFSETQ. This CDR3 contains 16 residues. This CDR3 is CASSPTGLAGWETQYF. The CDR3 nucleotides are TGCGCCAGCAGCCCGACGGGACTAGCGGGGTGGGAGACCCAGTACTTC.

The sample holds a few counts of this clonotype. The chain uses TRBV9 and TRBJ1-6, with D possibly TRBD1 on 5 matching bases. V was trimmed by 3 bases and J by 4 bases, leaving 20 bases between them. CDR3 length equals 18 residues. The V gene's germline CDR1 is SGDLS and CDR2 YYNGEE. CDR3 DNA: TGTGCCAGCAGCGCTCAACCTCTCGGGGGAAATTATAATTCACCCCTCCACTTT. Residues: CASSAQPLGGNYNSPLHF. Together with reference TRBV9 and TRBJ1-6, the CDR3 gives the full variable domain: DSGVTQTPKHLITATGQRVTLRCSPRSGDLSVYWYQQSLDQGLQFLIQYYNGEERAKGNILERFSAQQFPDLHSELNLSSLELGDSALYFCASSAQPLGGNYNSPLHFGNGTRLTVT.